The 26 T cell receptor beta chains reported below all come from one sample, sequenced in a study of blood T cell repertoires in COVID-19. The table came from immunoSEQ multiplex PCR; TCRdb's copy has only in-frame clones and leaves some out. The top ten clones hold under 5% of a sample with some 250,000 clones, more than 65% of them seen once. The source material was peripheral blood. These receptor sequences come from a middle-aged man with active or convalescent COVID-19.

The V gene is TRBV4-3, the J gene TRBJ1-3; TRBD1 agrees at 9 bases. The CDR3 extends over 14 amino acids. Germline CDR1 LGHNA, CDR2 YSLEER. V lost 5 bases, J lost 6 bases, and 5 bases stayed unmatched. The CDR3 DNA reads TGCGCCAGCAGCTTAGGGACAGGGTTAAACACCATATATTTT. Translation gives CASSLGTGLNTIYF.

This chain connects TRBV10-3 to TRBJ1-2; 9 positions match TRBD1. The CDR3 loop spans 14 amino acids. V trimming: 3 bases; J trimming: 6 bases; junction bases outside the gene matches: 5. Germline V gene lookup returns CDR1 ENHRY and CDR2 SYGVKD. The CDR3 reads CAISDDRGYDGYTF. CDR3 bases: TGTGCCATCAGTGATGACAGGGGGTACGATGGCTACACCTTC.

The V and J genes are TRBV30 and TRBJ2-3; 10 nucleotides match TRBD2. V gave up 7 bases and J gave up 2 bases; unmatched junction bases: 9. Germline V gene data show CDR1 as GTSNPN and CDR2 as SVGIG (reference sequence). CDR3 length equals 15 residues. The chain's CDR3 is CASRRLAGITDTQYF. CDR3 DNA: TGTGCCTCCCGAAGACTAGCGGGTATCACAGATACGCAGTATTTT. Looking up the rest from reference TRBV30 and TRBJ2-3 gives the full variable domain: SQTIHQWPATLVQPVGSPLSLECTVEGTSNPNLYWYRQAAGRGLQLLFYSVGIGQISSEVPQNLSASRPQDRQFILSSKKLLLSDSGFYLCASRRLAGITDTQYFGPGTRLTVL.

V is TRBV12-3 or TRBV12-4 and J is TRBJ1-1; D gene unclear. The CDR3 spans 12 residues. Trimming removed 3 bases from V and 0 bases from J, with 2 bases in between. CDR3 coding DNA: TGTGCCAGCAGTTTCGTGAACACTGAAGCTTTCTTT. As protein: CASSFVNTEAFF.

V usage is TRBV30 and J usage is TRBJ2-3; 12 bases are shared with TRBD2. The CDR3 has 17 residues. The V segment lost 2 bases and the J segment 0 bases; nucleotides outside the gene matches: 6. From germline, CDR1 is GTSNPN and CDR2 SVGIG (reference sequence). CDR3 residues: CAWSKRLAGASTDTQYF. CDR3 DNA: TGTGCCTGGAGTAAACGACTAGCGGGGGCTAGCACAGATACGCAGTATTTT.

The gene calls are TRBV28 and TRBJ2-7, with 8 positions matching TRBD1. The CDR3 is 15 residues long. Germline lookup yields CDR1 MDHEN and CDR2 SYDVKM. V was clipped by 6 bases and J by 0 bases; unmatched bases: 7. The CDR3 spells CASSLPGQASYEQYF. CDR3 DNA: TGTGCCAGCAGCCTTCCGGGACAGGCCTCCTACGAGCAGTACTTC.

This rearrangement joins TRBV6-2 or TRBV6-3 to TRBJ2-5; 8 nucleotides align to TRBD2. The CDR3 covers 16 residues. The V segment lost 7 bases and the J segment 6 bases; nucleotides outside the gene matches: 16. Per germline, CDR1 MNHEY and CDR2 SVGEGT. The CDR3: CASNPMTGGPWKTQYF. CDR3 DNA sequence: TGTGCCAGCAACCCTATGACGGGGGGGCCCTGGAAGACCCAGTACTTC.

The rearrangement joins TRBV29-1 to TRBJ2-7; 9 bases align to TRBD1. CDR1 and CDR2 from the germline V gene are SQVTM and ANQGSEA. V trimming: 4 bases; J trimming: 4 bases; junction bases outside the gene matches: 2. The CDR3 is 12 amino acids. In DNA, the CDR3 is TGCAGCGTTGCACAGGGGGCATACGAGCAGTACTTC. The encoded protein is CSVAQGAYEQYF.

The chain uses TRBV2 and TRBJ2-3; 10 nucleotides line up with TRBD2. Germline values: CDR1 SNHLY, CDR2 FYNNEI. The CDR3 is made up of 15 amino acids. The ends lost 4 bases at V and 6 bases at J; junction bases unmatched: 7. CDR3 bases: TGTGCCAGCAGTGGGAGGAGCGGGGGGGCGGATACGCAGTATTTT. Protein product: CASSGRSGGADTQYF.

This clone was observed a few times. This chain joins TRBV12-3 or TRBV12-4 and TRBJ1-2; 7 nucleotides match TRBD1. The V and J ends lost 6 bases and 8 bases, in that order; junction bases with no gene match: 9. CDR3 size: 13 residues. The CDR3 loop reads CASSAGQEGGYTF. DNA of the CDR3: TGTGCCAGCAGCGCCGGACAGGAGGGAGGCTACACCTTC.

The rearrangement links TRBV5-4 to TRBJ2-7; 13 positions match TRBD2. Trimming removed 4 bases from V and 1 base from J; junction bases left unmatched: 11. Germline V CDR1 and CDR2: SGHNT, YYREEE (reference sequence). The length of the CDR3 is 18 residues. In DNA, the CDR3 is TGTGCCAGCAGCCGGACTAGCGGGGGTGGAAGGCCGTCCTACGAGCAGTACTTC. Translating gives CASSRTSGGGRPSYEQYF.

This chain connects TRBV3-1 (or the pseudogene TRBV3-2) to TRBJ1-4; possible D gene TRBD1, 6 bases. Germline V gene sequence: CDR1 LGHDT, CDR2 YNNKEL (reference sequence). Trimming removed 1 base at V and 4 bases at J, with 13 bases between. CDR3 length: 16 residues. CDR3 amino acids: CASSQVQGRNNEKLFF. Here the CDR3 DNA reads TGTGCCAGCAGCCAAGTACAGGGACGGAATAATGAAAAACTGTTTTTT.

The chain couples TRBV29-1 to TRBJ2-2; possibly TRBD1 for D (9 bases). V dropped 7 bases and J dropped 5 bases, with 20 bases sitting between them. Per germline, CDR1 SQVTM and CDR2 ANQGSEA. The length of the CDR3 is 15 residues. The CDR3 nucleotides are TGCAGCGCCGGGAGGGGGACAGGGTTTACCGGGGAGCTGTTTTTT. Translating gives CSAGRGTGFTGELFF.

CDR3 DNA sequence: TGTGCCAGTAGTATACGCGGTGCTAACACTGAAGCTTTCTTT. Its translation: CASSIRGANTEAFF. The chain is built from TRBV19 and TRBJ1-1; D remains unclear. V lost 2 bases to trimming and J lost 2 bases, with 9 bases between them. The V gene's germline CDR1 is LNHDA and CDR2 SQIVND (reference sequence). This CDR3 has 14 residues.

The genes are TRBV9 and TRBJ2-7; the match to TRBD1 covers 10 bases. The CDR3 consists of 14 residues. With V trimmed by 4 bases and J by 2 bases, 3 bases remained unmatched. From germline, CDR1 is SGDLS and CDR2 YYNGEE. The CDR3 DNA reads TGTGCCAGCAGCCCCGGACAGGGGGCCTACGAGCAGTACTTC. Translated, it gives CASSPGQGAYEQYF. Variable domain in full (rest from reference TRBV9 and TRBJ2-7): DSGVTQTPKHLITATGQRVTLRCSPRSGDLSVYWYQQSLDQGLQFLIQYYNGEERAKGNILERFSAQQFPDLHSELNLSSLELGDSALYFCASSPGQGAYEQYFGPGTRLTVT.

The V and J genes are TRBV9 and TRBJ2-5; TRBD2 matches at 7 bases. Germline lookup yields CDR1 SGDLS and CDR2 YYNGEE. Trimming removed 3 bases from V and 4 bases from J; junction bases left unmatched: 9. The CDR3 contains 15 residues. DNA for the CDR3: TGTGCCAGCAGCGAAACTAGCGCCTCGGTAGAGACCCAGTACTTC. It specifies CASSETSASVETQYF.

This rearrangement joins TRBV3-1 (or the pseudogene TRBV3-2) to TRBJ2-1; 7 nucleotides align to TRBD2. V lost 0 bases and J lost 4; bases outside the gene matches: 3. Germline CDR1 and CDR2: LGHDT and YNNKEL (reference sequence). The CDR3 runs to 15 residues. The CDR3, as DNA: TGTGCCAGCAGCCAAGATCCAGCGGGGTACAATGAGCAGTTCTTC. Encoded protein: CASSQDPAGYNEQFF.

V usage is TRBV5-1 and J usage is TRBJ1-2; TRBD1 might be the D (5 bases). This CDR3 region has 19 residues. Germline V gene lookup returns CDR1 SGHRS and CDR2 YFSETQ. The ends were cut back, 0 bases at V and 0 bases at J, with 21 bases in the middle. In DNA form, the CDR3 reads TGCGCCAGCAGCTTGGAACGGTTCGGGGAGGGGACCTCTAACTATGGCTACACCTTC. This translates into CASSLERFGEGTSNYGYTF.

This chain links TRBV28 with TRBJ1-5; tentatively, D is TRBD1 (5 bases). Germline lookup yields CDR1 MDHEN and CDR2 SYDVKM. This CDR3 is built from 14 residues. V lost 2 bases and J lost 5, with 10 bases in between. The CDR3 spells CASSLPGYDQPQHF. CDR3 coding DNA: TGTGCCAGCAGTTTACCAGGGTACGATCAGCCCCAGCATTTT.

This clone has just one count. This rearrangement joins TRBV27 to TRBJ1-2; D possibly corresponds to TRBD1 (6 bases). The CDR3 covers 13 residues. Germline V gene sequence: CDR1 MNHEY, CDR2 SMNVEV (reference sequence). V shed 8 bases and J shed 8 bases, with 18 bases lying between them. The CDR3 bases are TGTGCCAGCGCCAGCGGGACATGGGGGGGCTACACCTTC. It yields the protein CASASGTWGGYTF.

The chain employs TRBV25-1 and TRBJ2-1; D is uncertain. Germline lookup yields CDR1 MGHDK and CDR2 SYGVNS. The V and J ends lost 9 bases and 4 bases respectively, with 7 bases between them. The CDR3 is 11 residues long. The CDR3 DNA reads as TGTGCCAGTAATTTTTACAATGAGCAGTTCTTC. The encoded protein is CASNFYNEQFF.

V is TRBV11-2 and J is TRBJ1-4; the D gene is possibly TRBD1 (6 bases). This CDR3 spans 14 amino acids. CDR1 is SGHAT, CDR2 FQNNGV, per germline. Deletions cut 5 bases from V and 8 bases from J, with 15 bases between. CDR3: CASSGGGSIEKLFF. The DNA of the CDR3 is TGTGCCAGCAGCGGGGGGGGCAGCATAGAAAAACTGTTTTTT.

The rearrangement joins TRBV4-1 to TRBJ1-1; possible D gene TRBD1, 5 bases. The CDR3 is 15 residues long. Germline V gene lookup returns CDR1 MGHRA and CDR2 YSYEKL. The V end lost 0 bases, the J end lost 10 bases, and 18 bases lay between the germline ends. The CDR3 spells CASSQEGTAGNAAFF. CDR3 sequence (DNA): TGCGCCAGCAGCCAAGAGGGTACGGCAGGGAACGCAGCTTTCTTT.

The genes are TRBV11-2 and TRBJ2-3; TRBD1 matches at 9 bases. CDR1 and CDR2 (germline): SGHAT, FQNNGV. This CDR3 is 15 amino acids long. Unmatched junction bases numbered 8, after V lost 5 bases and J lost 5 bases. The CDR3 region has the DNA TGTGCCAGCAGCGTAAACAGGGGGCTTGGAGATACGCAGTATTTT. This codes for CASSVNRGLGDTQYF.

This sequence joins TRBV15 and TRBJ1-1, with no clear D. The germline V and J ends were trimmed by 0 bases and 1 base, with 9 bases remaining between them. Germline CDR1 is LNHNV and CDR2 is YYDKDF (reference sequence). This CDR3 is 15 amino acids long. The CDR3 nucleotides are TGTGCCACCAGCAGAGATGGGAGACAGAACACTGAAGCTTTCTTT. The encoded protein is CATSRDGRQNTEAFF.

This clone was seen just once. The chain recombines TRBV19 with TRBJ2-4; weak D call: TRBD1 (6 bases). Trimming removed 3 bases at V and 0 bases at J, with 21 bases between. There are 19 residues in the CDR3. In germline, CDR1 is LNHDA, CDR2 SQIVND (reference sequence). CDR3 bases: TGTGCCAGTAGTATGGACAGCCTCGACGTGGCCCTAGCCAAAAACATTCAGTACTTC. Its protein product is CASSMDSLDVALAKNIQYF.